This TCR beta chain was sequenced for a study of cytomegalovirus exposure and HLA in healthy donors. The study's findings and limits: When a later analysis was performed, an Asian-associated ancestry cluster reportedly had fewer N-insertions than the roughly 700-donor mean. Links to common viral pathogens appeared, in a later analysis, for several of the most significant clusters. Analysis was performed later, and it showed HLA-associated TCR beta chains to be more clonally expanded than equally common others. The study recorded fewer than 200 TCR beta chains that were cytomegalovirus-associated.

PCR primers comprised 60 Vbeta and 13 Jbeta primers. This table comes from immunoSEQ multiplex PCR, and its TCRdb copy is limited to in-frame clones, with some not included. This sample has more than 150,000 clones; approximately 83% occur once, and the top ten carry roughly 1.5%. Deletions cut 1 base from V and 10 bases from J, with 14 bases between. The CDR3 covers 14 residues. The germline gives CDR1 SGHTA, CDR2 FQGNSA. In regard to this clone: Antigen specificity is unknown.

The rearrangement joins TRBV7-2 to TRBJ1-5; D is unresolved. The receptor comes from a woman under 30 in good health and CMV-seronegative. Material: PBMCs. Here the CDR3 reads CASSLGIMGGPQHF. CDR3 DNA: TGTGCCAGCAGCTTAGGTATAATGGGAGGACCCCAGCATTTT.